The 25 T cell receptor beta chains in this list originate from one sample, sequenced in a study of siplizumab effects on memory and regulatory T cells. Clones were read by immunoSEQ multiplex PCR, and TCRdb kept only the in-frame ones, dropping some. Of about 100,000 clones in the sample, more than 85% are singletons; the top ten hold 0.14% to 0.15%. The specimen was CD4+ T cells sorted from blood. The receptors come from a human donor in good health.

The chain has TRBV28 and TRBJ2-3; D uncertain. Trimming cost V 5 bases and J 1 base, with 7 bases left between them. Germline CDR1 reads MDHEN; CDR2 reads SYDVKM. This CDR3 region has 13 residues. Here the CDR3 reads CASSPLGTDTQYF. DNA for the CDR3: TGTGCCAGCAGTCCCTTAGGCACAGATACGCAGTATTTT.

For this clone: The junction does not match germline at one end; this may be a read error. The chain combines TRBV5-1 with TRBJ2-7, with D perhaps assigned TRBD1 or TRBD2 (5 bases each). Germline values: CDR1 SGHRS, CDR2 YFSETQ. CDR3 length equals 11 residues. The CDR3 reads CASSVPGPQNF. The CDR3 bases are TGCGCCAGCAGCGTTCCGGGACCCCAAAACTTC.

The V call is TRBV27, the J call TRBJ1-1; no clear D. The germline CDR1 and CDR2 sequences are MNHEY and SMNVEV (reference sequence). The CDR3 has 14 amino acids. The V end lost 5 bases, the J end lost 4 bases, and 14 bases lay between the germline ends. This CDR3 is CASSPPGGSTEAFF. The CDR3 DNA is TGTGCCAGCAGTCCCCCCGGCGGAAGCACTGAAGCTTTCTTT.

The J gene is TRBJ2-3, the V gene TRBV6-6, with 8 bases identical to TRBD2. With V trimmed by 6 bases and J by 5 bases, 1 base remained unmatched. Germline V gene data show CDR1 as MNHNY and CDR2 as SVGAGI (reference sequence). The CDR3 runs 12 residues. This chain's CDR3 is CASSGGGDTQYF. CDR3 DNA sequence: TGTGCCAGCAGCGGGGGGGGAGATACGCAGTATTTT.

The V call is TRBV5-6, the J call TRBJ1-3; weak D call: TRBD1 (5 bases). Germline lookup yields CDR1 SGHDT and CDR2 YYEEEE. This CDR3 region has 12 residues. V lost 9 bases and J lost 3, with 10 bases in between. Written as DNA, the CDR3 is TGTGCCACCCAGGGTGTTGGAAACACCATATATTTT. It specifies CATQGVGNTIYF.

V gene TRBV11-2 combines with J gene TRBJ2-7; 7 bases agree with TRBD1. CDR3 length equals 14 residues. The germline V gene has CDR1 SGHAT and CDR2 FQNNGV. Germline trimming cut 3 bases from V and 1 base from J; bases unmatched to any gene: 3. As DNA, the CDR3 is TGTGCCAGCAGCTTGGACAGGAGTTCCTACGAGCAGTACTTC. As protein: CASSLDRSSYEQYF.

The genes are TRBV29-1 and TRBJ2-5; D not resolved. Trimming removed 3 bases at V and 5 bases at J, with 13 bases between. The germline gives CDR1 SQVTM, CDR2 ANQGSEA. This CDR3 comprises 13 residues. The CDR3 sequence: CSVDASPRETQYF. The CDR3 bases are TGCAGCGTTGACGCCTCCCCGCGGGAGACCCAGTACTTC.

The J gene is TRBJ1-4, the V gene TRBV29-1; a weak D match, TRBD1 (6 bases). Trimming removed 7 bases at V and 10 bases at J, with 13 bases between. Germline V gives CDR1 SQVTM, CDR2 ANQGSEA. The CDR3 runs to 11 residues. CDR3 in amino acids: CSAERGGKLFF. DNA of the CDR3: TGCAGCGCCGAAAGGGGGGGAAAACTGTTTTTT. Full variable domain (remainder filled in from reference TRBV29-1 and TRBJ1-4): SAVISQKPSRDICQRGTSLTIQCQVDSQVTMMFWYRQQPGQSLTLIATANQGSEATYESGFVIDKFPISRPNLTFSTLTVSNMSPEDSSIYLCSAERGGKLFFGSGTQLSVL.

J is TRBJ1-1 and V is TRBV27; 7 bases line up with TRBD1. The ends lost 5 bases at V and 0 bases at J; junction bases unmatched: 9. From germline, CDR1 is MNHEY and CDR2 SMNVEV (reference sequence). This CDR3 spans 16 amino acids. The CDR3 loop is CASSLTGQVMNTEAFF. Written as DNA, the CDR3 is TGTGCCAGCAGTCTAACCGGACAGGTTATGAACACTGAAGCTTTCTTT.

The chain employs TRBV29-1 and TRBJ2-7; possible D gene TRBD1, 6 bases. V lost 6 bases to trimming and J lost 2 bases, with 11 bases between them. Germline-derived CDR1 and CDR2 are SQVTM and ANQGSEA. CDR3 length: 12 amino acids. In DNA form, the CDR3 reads TGCAGCGTGACCCGGGACACCTACGAGCAGTACTTC. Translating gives CSVTRDTYEQYF.

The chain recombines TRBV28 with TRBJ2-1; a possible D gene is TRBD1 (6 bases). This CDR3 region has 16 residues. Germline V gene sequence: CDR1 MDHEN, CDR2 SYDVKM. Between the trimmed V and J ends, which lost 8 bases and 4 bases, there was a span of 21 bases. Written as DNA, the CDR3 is TGTGCCAGCCCATCTACTAGGGACATAGGTTACAATGAGCAGTTCTTC. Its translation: CASPSTRDIGYNEQFF. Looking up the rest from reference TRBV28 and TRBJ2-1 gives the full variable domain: DVKVTQSSRYLVKRTGEKVFLECVQDMDHENMFWYRQDPGLGLRLIYFSYDVKMKEKGDIPEGYSVSREKKERFSLILESASTNQTSMYLCASPSTRDIGYNEQFFGPGTRLTVL.

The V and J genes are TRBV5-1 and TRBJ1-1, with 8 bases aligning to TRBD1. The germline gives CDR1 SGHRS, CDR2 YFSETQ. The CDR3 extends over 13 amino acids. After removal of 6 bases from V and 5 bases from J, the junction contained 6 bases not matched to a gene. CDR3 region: CASMWGQDTEAFF. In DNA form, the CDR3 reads TGCGCCAGCATGTGGGGACAGGATACTGAAGCTTTCTTT.

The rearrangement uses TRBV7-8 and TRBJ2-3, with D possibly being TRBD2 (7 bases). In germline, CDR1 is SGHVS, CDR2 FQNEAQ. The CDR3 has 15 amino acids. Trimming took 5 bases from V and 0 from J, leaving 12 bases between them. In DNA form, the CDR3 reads TGTGCCAGCAGCCGGAGGGGGGGGAGCACAGATACGCAGTATTTT. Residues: CASSRRGGSTDTQYF.

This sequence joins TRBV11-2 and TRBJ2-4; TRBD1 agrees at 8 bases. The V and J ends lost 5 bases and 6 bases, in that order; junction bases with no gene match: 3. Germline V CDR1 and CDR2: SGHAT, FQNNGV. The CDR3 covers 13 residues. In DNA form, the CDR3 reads TGTGCCAGCAGCACCGGACAGGGAAACATTCAGTACTTC. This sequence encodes CASSTGQGNIQYF.

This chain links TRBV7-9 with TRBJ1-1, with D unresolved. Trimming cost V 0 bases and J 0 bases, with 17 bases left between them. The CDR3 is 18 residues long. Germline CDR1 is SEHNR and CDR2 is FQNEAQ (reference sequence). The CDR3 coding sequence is TGTGCCAGCAGCTTAGCGAGACTCACGACGGCTATGAACACTGAAGCTTTCTTT. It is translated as CASSLARLTTAMNTEAFF.

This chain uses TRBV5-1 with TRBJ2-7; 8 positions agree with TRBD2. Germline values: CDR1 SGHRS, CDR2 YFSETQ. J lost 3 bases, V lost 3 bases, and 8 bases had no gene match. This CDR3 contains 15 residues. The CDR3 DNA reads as TGCGCCAGCAGCTCCCCCGGAAGCGGGGGCTACGAGCAGTACTTC. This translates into CASSSPGSGGYEQYF.

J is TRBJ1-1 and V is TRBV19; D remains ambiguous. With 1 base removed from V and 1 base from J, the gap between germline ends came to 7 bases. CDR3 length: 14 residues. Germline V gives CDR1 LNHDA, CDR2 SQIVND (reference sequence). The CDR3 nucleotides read TGTGCCAGTAGTATAGGCCAAAGGAACACTGAAGCTTTCTTT. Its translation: CASSIGQRNTEAFF.

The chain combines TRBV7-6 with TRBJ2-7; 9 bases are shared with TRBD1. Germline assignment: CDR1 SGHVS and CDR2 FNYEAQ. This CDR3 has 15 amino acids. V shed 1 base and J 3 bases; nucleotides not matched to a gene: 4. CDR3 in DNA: TGTGCCAGCAGCTTAGGTCCGGACAGGGGCTACGAGCAGTACTTC. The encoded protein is CASSLGPDRGYEQYF.

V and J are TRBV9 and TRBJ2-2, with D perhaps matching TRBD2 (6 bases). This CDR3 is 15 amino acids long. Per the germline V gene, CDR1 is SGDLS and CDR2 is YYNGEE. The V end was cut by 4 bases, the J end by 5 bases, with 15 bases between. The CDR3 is CASSPTGTQTGELFF. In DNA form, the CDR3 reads TGTGCCAGCAGCCCGACCGGGACTCAAACCGGGGAGCTGTTTTTT.

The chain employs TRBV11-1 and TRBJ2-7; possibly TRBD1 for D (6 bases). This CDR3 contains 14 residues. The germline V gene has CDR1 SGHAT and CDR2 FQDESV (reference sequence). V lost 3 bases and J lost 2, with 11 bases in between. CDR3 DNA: TGTGCCAGCAGCTTTTCAGGGGCTACCTACGAGCAGTACTTC. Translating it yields CASSFSGATYEQYF. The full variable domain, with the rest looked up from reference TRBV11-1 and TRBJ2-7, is EAEVAQSPRYKITEKSQAVAFWCDPISGHATLYWYRQILGQGPELLVQFQDESVVDDSQLPKDRFSAERLKGVDSTLKIQPAELGDSAMYLCASSFSGATYEQYFGPGTRLTVT.

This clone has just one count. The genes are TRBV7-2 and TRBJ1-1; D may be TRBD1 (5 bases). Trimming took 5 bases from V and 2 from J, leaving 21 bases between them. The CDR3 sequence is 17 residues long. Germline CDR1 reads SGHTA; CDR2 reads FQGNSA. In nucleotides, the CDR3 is TGTGCCAGCAGCCAGCCCAAGGGGTTCAGGAGTAACACTGAAGCTTTCTTT. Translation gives CASSQPKGFRSNTEAFF.

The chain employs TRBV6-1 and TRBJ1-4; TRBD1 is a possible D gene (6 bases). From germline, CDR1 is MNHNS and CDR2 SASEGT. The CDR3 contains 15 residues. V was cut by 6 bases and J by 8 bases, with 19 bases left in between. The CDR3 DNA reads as TGTGCCAGCAGCCCTCGGGGGGCCTTCCCCGAAAAACTGTTTTTT. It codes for CASSPRGAFPEKLFF.

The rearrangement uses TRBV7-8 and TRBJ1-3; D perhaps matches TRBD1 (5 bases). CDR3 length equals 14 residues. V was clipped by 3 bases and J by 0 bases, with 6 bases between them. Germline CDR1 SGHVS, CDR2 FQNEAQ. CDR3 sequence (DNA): TGTGCCAGCAGCTTTACAGGCTCTGGAAACACCATATATTTT. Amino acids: CASSFTGSGNTIYF.

Written as DNA, the CDR3 is TGTGCCTGGATCGTAGGATATACGCAGTATTTT. Translation gives CAWIVGYTQYF. The gene calls are TRBV30 and TRBJ2-3; the D is unclear. Germline loops: CDR1 GTSNPN, CDR2 SVGIG (reference sequence). The CDR3 is made up of 11 amino acids. Trimming removed 4 bases at V and 7 bases at J, with 9 bases between.

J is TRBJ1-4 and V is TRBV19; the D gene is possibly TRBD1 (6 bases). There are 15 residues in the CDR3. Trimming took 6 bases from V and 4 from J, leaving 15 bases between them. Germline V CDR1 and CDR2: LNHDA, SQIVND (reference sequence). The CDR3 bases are TGTGCCAGTAGGAGCGGACAGATAGATAATGAAAAACTGTTTTTT. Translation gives CASRSGQIDNEKLFF.